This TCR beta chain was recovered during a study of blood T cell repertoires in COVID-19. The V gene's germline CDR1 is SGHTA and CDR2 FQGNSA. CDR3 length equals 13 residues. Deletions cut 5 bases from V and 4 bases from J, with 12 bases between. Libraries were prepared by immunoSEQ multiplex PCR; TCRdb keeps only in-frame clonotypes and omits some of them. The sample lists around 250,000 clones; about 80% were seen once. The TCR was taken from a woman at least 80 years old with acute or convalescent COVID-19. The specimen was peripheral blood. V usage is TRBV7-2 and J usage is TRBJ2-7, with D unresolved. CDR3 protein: CASSGQSGYEQYF. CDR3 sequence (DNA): TGTGCCAGCAGCGGGCAGTCTGGGTACGAGCAGTACTTC. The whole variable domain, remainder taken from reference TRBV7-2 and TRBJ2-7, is GAGVSQSPSNKVTEKGKDVELRCDPISGHTALYWYRQSLGQGLEFLIYFQGNSAPDKSGLPSDRFSAERTGGSVSTLTIQRTQQEDSAVYLCASSGQSGYEQYFGPGTRLTVT.